The following is a TCR beta chain sequence with its context. Its antigen is as yet unknown. The sample belongs to a study of OX40 agonist ivuxolimab in advanced cancers. Sequenced by immunoSEQ multiplex PCR; TCRdb stores in-frame clones only, minus some. The table shows under 9,500 clones, with 88% occurring only once. Germline-derived CDR1 and CDR2 are MNHEY and SMNVEV (reference sequence). V dropped 4 bases and J dropped 2 bases, with 6 bases sitting between them. The CDR3 spans 13 residues. Study outcomes and limitations: CD8+ T cells averaged more expanded clones than CD4+. Doses of 0.1 to 3.0 mg/kg were accompanied by clonal expansion of CD4+ and CD8+ blood T cells by week 6. Specificity for antigen went undetermined in the expanded peripheral T cells.

This TCR derives from an adult with an advanced solid tumor such as melanoma, head and neck, liver or kidney cancer. The V call is TRBV27, the J call TRBJ1-3; D is undetermined. Specimen: CD4+ or CD8+ T cells sorted from blood, collected in a trial of the OX40 agonist ivuxolimab. The CDR3 DNA sequence: TGTGCCAGCAGTTCCGGGGCTGGAAACACCATATATTTT. Protein sequence: CASSSGAGNTIYF.